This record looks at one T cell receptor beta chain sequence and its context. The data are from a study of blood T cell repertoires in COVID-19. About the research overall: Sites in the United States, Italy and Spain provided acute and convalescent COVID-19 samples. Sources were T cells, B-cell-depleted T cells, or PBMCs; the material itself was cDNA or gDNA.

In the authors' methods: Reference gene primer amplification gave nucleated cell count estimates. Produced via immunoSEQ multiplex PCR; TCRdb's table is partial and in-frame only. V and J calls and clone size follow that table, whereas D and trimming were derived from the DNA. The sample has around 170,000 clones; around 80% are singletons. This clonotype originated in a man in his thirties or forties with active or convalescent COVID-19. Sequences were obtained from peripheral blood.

The DNA of the CDR3 is TGTGCCACCTCGGTAGCCGGCCTAAACTATGGCTACACCTTC. This gives the protein CATSVAGLNYGYTF. The chain combines TRBV19 with TRBJ1-2; D is unresolved. Germline V gives CDR1 LNHDA, CDR2 SQIVND (reference sequence). This CDR3 comprises 14 residues. V was trimmed by 10 bases and J by 2 bases, leaving 17 bases between them. Full variable domain (outside the CDR3, taken from reference TRBV19 and TRBJ1-2): DGGITQSPKYLFRKEGQNVTLSCEQNLNHDAMYWYRQDPGQGLRLIYYSQIVNDFQKGDIAEGYSVSREKKESFPLTVTSAQKNPTAFYLCATSVAGLNYGYTFGSGTRLTVV.